These 28 T cell receptor beta chains originate from one sample sequenced in a study of cytotoxic CD8 clonotypes in ibrutinib-treated CLL. Only in-frame clones appear in the TCRdb table, and some are missing; sequencing was by immunoSEQ multiplex PCR. Among approximately 90,000 clones, roughly three quarters were seen once, and the ten largest hold around 23%. The input for sequencing was PBMCs, taken after 24 months of ibrutinib treatment. These receptor sequences come from a human donor with chronic lymphocytic leukemia.

This clone was observed a single time. The chain uses TRBV28 and TRBJ2-1, with TRBD1 matching over 7 bases. V lost 6 bases and J lost 0; bases outside the gene matches: 5. Germline CDR1 and CDR2: MDHEN and SYDVKM. The CDR3 length is 15 residues. CDR3 bases: TGTGCCAGCAGGGGCCCAGGGGGCTCCTACAATGAGCAGTTCTTC. Translation gives CASRGPGGSYNEQFF.

V usage is TRBV2 and J usage is TRBJ1-2; maybe TRBD1 (5 bases). The germline V and J ends were trimmed by 6 bases and 4 bases, with 15 bases remaining between them. Germline V CDR1 and CDR2: SNHLY, FYNNEI. The CDR3 has 14 amino acids. CDR3 residues: CASRSAETAYGYTF. CDR3 in DNA: TGTGCCAGCAGATCGGCGGAGACAGCCTATGGCTACACCTTC.

The chain employs TRBV11-3 and TRBJ1-3, with 8 positions matching TRBD1. After removal of 5 bases from V and 0 bases from J, the junction contained 3 bases not matched to a gene. CDR1 and CDR2 (germline): SGHNT, YENEEA. The CDR3 is made up of 15 amino acids. The CDR3 DNA follows: TGTGCCAGCAGCACAACAGGGGGCTCTGGAAACACCATATATTTT. Protein product: CASSTTGGSGNTIYF.

The sample holds one count of this clone. The rearrangement joins TRBV30 to TRBJ2-5; no definite D call. Germline assignment: CDR1 GTSNPN and CDR2 SVGIG (reference sequence). The CDR3 runs 11 residues. V was pared by 0 bases and J by 7 bases, with 6 bases between. The CDR3 sequence is CAWSVRVTQYF. In DNA form, the CDR3 reads TGTGCCTGGAGTGTAAGAGTGACCCAGTACTTC.

In its sample, this clone was seen once. The gene calls are TRBV7-8 and TRBJ1-1, with D perhaps matching TRBD1 (6 bases). Trimming cost V 2 bases and J 4 bases, with 20 bases left between them. The CDR3 is 17 amino acids. The germline V gene has CDR1 SGHVS and CDR2 FQNEAQ. The CDR3 sequence is CASSLSRWQEGGTEAFF. The CDR3 nucleotides read TGTGCCAGCAGCTTATCGCGTTGGCAGGAGGGGGGCACTGAAGCTTTCTTT. Full variable domain (missing parts from reference TRBV7-8 and TRBJ1-1): GAGVSQSPRYKVAKRGQDVALRCDPISGHVSLFWYQQALGQGPEFLTYFQNEAQLDKSGLPSDRFFAERPEGSVSTLKIQRTQQEDSAVYLCASSLSRWQEGGTEAFFGQGTRLTVV.

The chain couples TRBV5-1 to TRBJ1-2; maybe TRBD1 (5 bases). CDR1 and CDR2 from the germline V gene are SGHRS and YFSETQ. V was cut by 4 bases and J by 4 bases, with 20 bases left in between. The CDR3 is made up of 16 amino acids. In DNA, the CDR3 is TGCGCCAGCAGCCCGGAGAGCTTGAGGGGTGCCTATGGCTACACCTTC. Translation: CASSPESLRGAYGYTF. Based on the CDR3 plus reference TRBV5-1 and TRBJ1-2, the full variable domain is KAGVTQTPRYLIKTRGQQVTLSCSPISGHRSVSWYQQTPGQGLQFLFEYFSETQRNKGNFPGRFSGRQFSNSRSEMNVSTLELGDSALYLCASSPESLRGAYGYTFGSGTRLTVV.

The CDR3 loop reads CSVEDPDRGRETDTQYF. The CDR3 DNA reads TGCAGCGTTGAAGACCCAGACAGGGGGCGCGAGACAGATACGCAGTATTTT. The rearrangement joins TRBV29-1 to TRBJ2-3, with 10 bases identical to TRBD1. Germline V gene lookup returns CDR1 SQVTM and CDR2 ANQGSEA. The CDR3 is 17 residues long. V shed 0 bases and J 3 bases; nucleotides not matched to a gene: 9.

This rearrangement joins TRBV30 to TRBJ1-3; D is unresolved. Germline values: CDR1 GTSNPN, CDR2 SVGIG (reference sequence). The CDR3 loop spans 14 amino acids. Trimming cost V 5 bases and J 0 bases, with 11 bases left between them. This CDR3 is CAWSLVASGNTIYF. The CDR3 DNA reads TGTGCCTGGTCCCTGGTTGCCTCTGGAAACACCATATATTTT.

This chain connects TRBV9 to TRBJ1-3; TRBD1 aligns across 7 bases. The germline CDR1 and CDR2 sequences are SGDLS and YYNGEE. V lost 4 bases and J lost 5; bases outside the gene matches: 9. The CDR3 runs 15 residues. DNA of the CDR3: TGTGCCAGCAGCCCACAGACAGGGTCCAGAAACACCATATATTTT. As protein: CASSPQTGSRNTIYF.

This chain links TRBV4-1 with TRBJ2-1, with 14 nucleotides matching TRBD2. This CDR3 contains 19 residues. V lost 0 bases to trimming and J lost 0 bases; unmatched junction nucleotides: 4. Germline CDR1 reads MGHRA; CDR2 reads YSYEKL. The CDR3 protein is CASSQEWTSGGSSYNEQFF. In nucleotides, the CDR3 is TGCGCCAGCAGCCAAGAGTGGACTAGCGGGGGGAGCTCCTACAATGAGCAGTTCTTC.

The chain links TRBV7-8 to TRBJ1-5; D not certain. V was clipped by 1 base and J by 1 base, with 11 bases between them. The CDR3 has 16 residues. Germline V gene lookup returns CDR1 SGHVS and CDR2 FQNEAQ. For the CDR3, the DNA is TGTGCCAGCAGCTTAGGGGCGGTAGCAAGCAATCAGCCCCAGCATTTT. Translating gives CASSLGAVASNQPQHF. The complete variable domain, with remaining parts taken from reference TRBV7-8 and TRBJ1-5, reads GAGVSQSPRYKVAKRGQDVALRCDPISGHVSLFWYQQALGQGPEFLTYFQNEAQLDKSGLPSDRFFAERPEGSVSTLKIQRTQQEDSAVYLCASSLGAVASNQPQHFGDGTRLSIL.

The chain combines TRBV11-2 with TRBJ2-4; 10 nucleotides align to TRBD2. This CDR3 is built from 15 residues. Germline assignment: CDR1 SGHAT and CDR2 FQNNGV. V shed 4 bases, J shed 0 bases, and the junction held 0 bases outside the gene matches. CDR3 DNA sequence: TGTGCCAGCAGCTGGACTAGCGGAGCCAAAAACATTCAGTACTTC. Translation: CASSWTSGAKNIQYF. The full variable domain, with the rest looked up from reference TRBV11-2 and TRBJ2-4, is EAGVAQSPRYKIIEKRQSVAFWCNPISGHATLYWYQQILGQGPKLLIQFQNNGVVDDSQLPKDRFSAERLKGVDSTLKIQPAKLEDSAVYLCASSWTSGAKNIQYFGAGTRLSVL.

The rearrangement joins TRBV27 to TRBJ1-5; D is unclear. CDR3 length: 17 amino acids. V was trimmed by 5 bases and J by 0 bases, leaving 17 bases between them. Per germline, CDR1 MNHEY and CDR2 SMNVEV (reference sequence). The CDR3 here is CASSPQKGGYSNQPQHF. The CDR3 nucleotides read TGTGCCAGCAGTCCCCAAAAGGGCGGTTATAGCAATCAGCCCCAGCATTTT.

This sequence joins TRBV5-1 and TRBJ1-4; no definite D call. CDR1 SGHRS and CDR2 YFSETQ come from the germline V gene. CDR3 length: 13 residues. Trimming took off 4 bases at V and 4 bases at J, with 8 bases between the two ends. In nucleotides, the CDR3 is TGCGCCAGCAGCAGGGAATTTAATGAAAAACTGTTTTTT. Translation gives CASSREFNEKLFF.

The chain links TRBV27 to TRBJ2-5; TRBD1 might be the D (5 bases). Germline V gene sequence: CDR1 MNHEY, CDR2 SMNVEV (reference sequence). The CDR3 sequence is 13 residues long. V lost 6 bases and J lost 2, with 10 bases in between. CDR3 amino acids: CASSRQRQETQYF. Here the CDR3 DNA reads TGTGCCAGCAGCAGACAGCGTCAAGAGACCCAGTACTTC.

This clone was counted a few times. This sequence joins TRBV27 and TRBJ1-6; 7 bases line up with TRBD1. Germline V gives CDR1 MNHEY, CDR2 SMNVEV (reference sequence). The CDR3 length is 17 residues. Trimming at V came to 0 bases and at J to 4 bases, leaving 6 bases not matched to a gene. The CDR3 DNA reads as TGTGCCAGCAGTTTATCGCCGACAGGGCCGTATAATTCACCCCTCCACTTT. Translating it yields CASSLSPTGPYNSPLHF.

DNA for the CDR3: TGTGCCATTAGGACTAGCGGAAACTACGAGCAGTACTTC. Translating it yields CAIRTSGNYEQYF. This chain uses TRBV2 with TRBJ2-7, with 10 positions matching TRBD2. This CDR3 spans 13 amino acids. Germline V lookup: CDR1 SNHLY, CDR2 FYNNEI. V shed 10 bases, J shed 3 bases, and the junction held 6 bases outside the gene matches. The entire variable domain, with the rest obtained from reference TRBV2 and TRBJ2-7, is as follows: EPEVTQTPSHQVTQMGQEVILRCVPISNHLYFYWYRQILGQKVEFLVSFYNNEISEKSEIFDDQFSVERPDGSNFTLKIRSTKLEDSAMYFCAIRTSGNYEQYFGPGTRLTVT.

V and J are TRBV9 and TRBJ1-1, with 7 nucleotides matching TRBD1. The V gene's germline CDR1 is SGDLS and CDR2 YYNGEE. The CDR3 has 14 residues. V was clipped by 1 base and J by 6 bases; unmatched bases: 6. The CDR3 region is CASSVTTGSPEAFF. The DNA of the CDR3 is TGTGCCAGCAGCGTAACGACAGGGAGCCCTGAAGCTTTCTTT.

The chain is built from TRBV7-9 and TRBJ2-1; 7 bases map to TRBD2. J gave up 2 bases and V 3 bases, and 13 bases lay outside the gene matches. The CDR3 spans 18 residues. Germline CDR1 is SEHNR and CDR2 is FQNEAQ (reference sequence). CDR3 sequence reads: CASSFRDGSGPTYNEQFF. CDR3 nucleotides: TGTGCCAGCAGCTTTAGGGACGGTAGCGGGCCGACCTACAATGAGCAGTTCTTC. The variable domain in full, with the rest retrieved from reference TRBV7-9 and TRBJ2-1, is DTGVSQNPRHKITKRGQNVTFRCDPISEHNRLYWYRQTLGQGPEFLTYFQNEAQLEKSRLLSDRFSAERPKGSFSTLEIQRTEQGDSAMYLCASSFRDGSGPTYNEQFFGPGTRLTVL.

This chain uses TRBV28 with TRBJ1-5; D is unresolved. V was clipped by 6 bases and J by 2 bases, with 11 bases between them. This CDR3 is 14 amino acids long. CDR1 and CDR2 from the germline V gene are MDHEN and SYDVKM. Here the CDR3 DNA reads TGTGCCAGCAGCGTACACGTCGGCAATCAGCCCCAGCATTTT. It yields the protein CASSVHVGNQPQHF.

This clone came up once. The chain joins TRBV7-8 to TRBJ2-7, with TRBD2 matching 7 bases. Trimming cost V 5 bases and J 5 bases; bases outside gene matches: 12. This CDR3 is built from 15 residues. From germline, CDR1 is SGHVS and CDR2 FQNEAQ. The CDR3 loop reads CASSLTPAGAHEQYF. DNA for the CDR3: TGTGCCAGCAGCCTAACCCCTGCGGGAGCCCACGAGCAGTACTTC.

The CDR3 nucleotides are TGTGCCAGTAATTACGGGAGGTTTGTGAATGAGCAGTTCTTC. This translates into CASNYGRFVNEQFF. The chain links TRBV19 to TRBJ2-1, with TRBD2 matching over 7 bases. Unmatched junction bases numbered 10, after V lost 7 bases and J lost 7 bases. Per the germline V gene, CDR1 is LNHDA and CDR2 is SQIVND (reference sequence). This CDR3 comprises 14 residues. Full variable domain (rest looked up from reference TRBV19 and TRBJ2-1): DGGITQSPKYLFRKEGQNVTLSCEQNLNHDAMYWYRQDPGQGLRLIYYSQIVNDFQKGDIAEGYSVSREKKESFPLTVTSAQKNPTAFYLCASNYGRFVNEQFFGPGTRLTVL.

This clone was seen a few times. The junction differs from germline at one of its ends, possibly a read error. The chain joins TRBV6-1 to TRBJ2-1; D may be TRBD1 or TRBD2 (5 bases each). Germline lookup yields CDR1 MNHNS and CDR2 SASEGT. The CDR3 has 12 amino acids. CDR3 DNA sequence: TGTGCCAGCAGGGACGAAGGGGACCGACCGGTCTTC. Amino acid sequence: CASRDEGDRPVF.

The genes are TRBV5-6 and TRBJ1-1, with D tentatively TRBD1 (6 bases). CDR3 length: 13 amino acids. Germline values: CDR1 SGHDT, CDR2 YYEEEE. V was clipped by 6 bases and J by 5 bases, with 14 bases between them. This chain's CDR3 is CASTLQGRTEAFF. DNA for the CDR3: TGTGCCAGCACCCTACAGGGTCGAACTGAAGCTTTCTTT.

The rearrangement joins TRBV5-6 to TRBJ2-7; perhaps TRBD1 as D (5 bases). V lost 1 base to trimming and J lost 2 bases, with 10 bases between them. This CDR3 contains 14 residues. Germline-derived CDR1 and CDR2 are SGHDT and YYEEEE. Written as DNA, the CDR3 is TGTGCCAGCAGCTTGAACAGGTTGGCCTACGAGCAGTACTTC. Its protein product is CASSLNRLAYEQYF.

V usage is TRBV29-1 and J usage is TRBJ2-7, with D unclear. This CDR3 region has 12 residues. Trimming stripped 3 bases from V and 3 bases from J, with 9 bases between. Germline CDR1 SQVTM, CDR2 ANQGSEA. CDR3 sequence (DNA): TGCAGCGTTGACGTCAACCACTACGAGCAGTACTTC. This sequence encodes CSVDVNHYEQYF.

The J gene is TRBJ2-5, the V gene TRBV6-4; TRBD1 agrees at 7 bases. The CDR3 has 13 amino acids. Germline loops: CDR1 MRHNA, CDR2 SNTAGT. Trimming took 5 bases from V and 5 from J; bases not matched to a gene: 5. The CDR3 nucleotides read TGTGCCAGCAGTAAAGACAGGGCTGAGACCCAGTACTTC. This encodes CASSKDRAETQYF.

This clone was seen just once. The gene calls are TRBV19 and TRBJ2-7, with D unresolved. This CDR3 contains 13 residues. Looked up from germline, CDR1 is LNHDA and CDR2 is SQIVND (reference sequence). V gave up 3 bases and J gave up 2 bases, with 8 bases separating them. CDR3 residues: CASSMGNPYEQYF. Written as DNA, the CDR3 is TGTGCCAGTAGTATGGGCAATCCCTACGAGCAGTACTTC. Together with reference TRBV19 and TRBJ2-7, the CDR3 gives the full variable domain: DGGITQSPKYLFRKEGQNVTLSCEQNLNHDAMYWYRQDPGQGLRLIYYSQIVNDFQKGDIAEGYSVSREKKESFPLTVTSAQKNPTAFYLCASSMGNPYEQYFGPGTRLTVT.